The text below deals with one T cell receptor beta chain. The CDR3 spans 17 residues. The germline CDR1 and CDR2 sequences are SGHAT and FQDESV (reference sequence). The record originates from a study of T cells expressing NK-cell markers. TCRdb derives one entry per CDR3 protein from the 5' RACE reads, leaving out DNA. The sample has about 460,000 distinct CDR3 sequences. This receptor was identified in a woman aged 45-60 years in good health. What was sequenced was blood T cells: a sorted CD56 or NKG2C T cell subset, CD4+ or CD8+ T cells, or bulk PBMC T cells (not recorded which). The V and J genes are TRBV11-1 and TRBJ2-5; TCRdb calls TRBD1, which cannot be checked without DNA. The chain's CDR3 is CASSSRPQGGNQETQYF.